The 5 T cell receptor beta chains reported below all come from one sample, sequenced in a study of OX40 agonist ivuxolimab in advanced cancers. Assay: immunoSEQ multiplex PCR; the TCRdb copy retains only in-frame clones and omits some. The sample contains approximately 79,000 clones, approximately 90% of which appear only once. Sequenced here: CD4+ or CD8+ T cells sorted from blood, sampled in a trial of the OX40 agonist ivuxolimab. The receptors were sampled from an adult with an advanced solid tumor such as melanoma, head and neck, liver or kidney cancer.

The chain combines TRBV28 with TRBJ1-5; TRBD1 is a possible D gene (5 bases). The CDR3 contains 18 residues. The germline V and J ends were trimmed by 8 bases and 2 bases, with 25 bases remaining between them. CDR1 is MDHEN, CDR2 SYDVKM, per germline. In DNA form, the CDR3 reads TGTGCCAGCGAAGGTCAGGGCAGGGTATTATTTCGCAATCAGCCCCAGCATTTT. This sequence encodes CASEGQGRVLFRNQPQHF.

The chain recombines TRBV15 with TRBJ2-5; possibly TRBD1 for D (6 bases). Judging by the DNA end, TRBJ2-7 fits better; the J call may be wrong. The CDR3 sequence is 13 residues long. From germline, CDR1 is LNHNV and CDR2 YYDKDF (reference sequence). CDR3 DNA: TGTGCCACCAGCAGACGACAGGCCTACGAGCAGTACTTC. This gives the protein CATSRRQAYEQYF.

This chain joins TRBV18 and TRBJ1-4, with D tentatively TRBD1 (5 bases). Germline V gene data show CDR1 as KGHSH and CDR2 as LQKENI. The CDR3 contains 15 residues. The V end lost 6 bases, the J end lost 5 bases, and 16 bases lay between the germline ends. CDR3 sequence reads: CASSPWGSQNEKLFF. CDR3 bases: TGTGCCAGCTCCCCGTGGGGCTCCCAAAATGAAAAACTGTTTTTT.

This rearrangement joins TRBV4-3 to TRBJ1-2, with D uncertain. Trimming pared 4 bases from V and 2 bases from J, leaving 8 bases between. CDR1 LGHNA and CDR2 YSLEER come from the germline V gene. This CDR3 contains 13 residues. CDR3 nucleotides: TGCGCCAGCAGCCCCCACCGGAACTATGGCTACACCTTC. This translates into CASSPHRNYGYTF.

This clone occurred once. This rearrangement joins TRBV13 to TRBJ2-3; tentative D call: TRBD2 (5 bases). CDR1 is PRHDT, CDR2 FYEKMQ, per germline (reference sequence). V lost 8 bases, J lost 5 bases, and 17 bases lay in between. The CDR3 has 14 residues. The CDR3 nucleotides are TGTGCCAGCTTCAATGCGGGCGAAGGAGATACGCAGTATTTT. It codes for CASFNAGEGDTQYF.